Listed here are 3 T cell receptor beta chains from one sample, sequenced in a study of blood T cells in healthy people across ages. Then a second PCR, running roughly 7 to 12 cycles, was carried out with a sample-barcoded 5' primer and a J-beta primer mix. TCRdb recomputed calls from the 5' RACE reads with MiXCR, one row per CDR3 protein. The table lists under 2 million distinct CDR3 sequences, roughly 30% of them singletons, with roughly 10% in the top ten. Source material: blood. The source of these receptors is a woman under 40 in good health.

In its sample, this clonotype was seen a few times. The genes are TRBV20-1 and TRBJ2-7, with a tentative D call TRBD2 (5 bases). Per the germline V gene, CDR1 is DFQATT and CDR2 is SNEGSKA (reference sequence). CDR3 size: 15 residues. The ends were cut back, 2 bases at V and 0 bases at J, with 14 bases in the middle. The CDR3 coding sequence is TGCAGTGCTAGAATTGAGGGTCGGGGCTCCTACGAGCAGTACTTC. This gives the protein CSARIEGRGSYEQYF.

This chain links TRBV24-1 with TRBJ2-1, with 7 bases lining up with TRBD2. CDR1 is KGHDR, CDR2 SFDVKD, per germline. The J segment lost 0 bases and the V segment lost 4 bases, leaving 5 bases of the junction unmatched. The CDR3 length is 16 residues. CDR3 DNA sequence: TGTGCCACCAGTGACGCTAGCGGCAGCTCCTACAATGAGCAGTTCTTC. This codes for CATSDASGSSYNEQFF.

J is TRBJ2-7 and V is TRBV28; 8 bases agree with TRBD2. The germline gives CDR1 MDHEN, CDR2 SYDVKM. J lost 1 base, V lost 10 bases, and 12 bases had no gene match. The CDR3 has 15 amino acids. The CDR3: CATSPVAGSSYEQYF. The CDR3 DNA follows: TGTGCCACCAGCCCCGTAGCGGGGTCTTCCTACGAGCAGTACTTC.